The 29 T cell receptor beta chains below all came from one sample that was sequenced in a study of low-dose radiotherapy and immunotherapy resistance in tumors. Time point of the sample: after trial treatment. Treatment reported: LDRT plus nivolumab, ipilimumab, low-dose cyclophosphamide and aspirin (RACIN trial). cDNA synthesis used a TRAV/TRBV-specific primer set for both chains. TCR amplification used about 20 PCR cycles, a constant-region primer and a V-primer adapter. TCRdb ran MiXCR on the reads and lists one entry per CDR3 protein. The table lists about 100,000 distinct CDR3 sequences, around 20% of them singletons, with about 4% in the top ten. The sequenced sample was PBMCs, obtained after low-dose radiotherapy plus immunotherapy. The receptors come from a male donor with prostate cancer.

This clonotype was recorded many times. The junction departs from the called germline gene at one end, perhaps through a read error. The genes are TRBV6-1 and TRBJ1-2, with 8 nucleotides matching TRBD1. The CDR3 extends over 15 amino acids. CDR1 is MNHNS and CDR2 is SASEGT in the germline V gene. The CDR3 loop is CAISEPGTGGHGYTF. CDR3 DNA: TGTGCCATCAGTGAGCCAGGGACAGGTGGACATGGCTACACCTTC.

This clonotype was counted many times. The chain recombines TRBV29-1 with TRBJ2-5; no firm D call. The CDR3 has 12 residues. Trimming removed 4 bases at V and 2 bases at J, with 8 bases between. Per the germline V gene, CDR1 is SQVTM and CDR2 is ANQGSEA. The CDR3 region is CSVAAAQETQYF. The CDR3, as DNA: TGCAGCGTTGCGGCGGCACAAGAGACCCAGTACTTC. Using reference TRBV29-1 and TRBJ2-5 for the parts outside the CDR3, the full variable domain is SAVISQKPSRDICQRGTSLTIQCQVDSQVTMMFWYRQQPGQSLTLIATANQGSEATYESGFVIDKFPISRPNLTFSTLTVSNMSPEDSSIYLCSVAAAQETQYFGPGTRLLVL.

This clonotype has a count of ten or more. The rearrangement links TRBV5-1 to TRBJ2-7; 8 bases line up with TRBD1. Germline V gene sequence: CDR1 SGHRS, CDR2 YFSETQ. The trim removed 4 bases at V and 3 bases at J, leaving 9 bases unmatched. The length of the CDR3 is 15 residues. CDR3 sequence reads: CASSPTGGTVYEQYF. The CDR3 region has the DNA TGCGCCAGCAGCCCAACAGGGGGAACCGTCTACGAGCAGTACTTC.

In this sample, this clonotype turned up many times. This chain links TRBV20-1 with TRBJ2-5; D unresolved. CDR3 length: 10 residues. Trimming stripped 6 bases from V and 5 bases from J, with 7 bases between. Germline V CDR1 and CDR2: DFQATT, SNEGSKA (reference sequence). The CDR3 coding sequence is TGCAGTGCCTATAAGGAGACCCAGTACTTC. It translates to CSAYKETQYF.

There are many counts of this clonotype. This rearrangement joins TRBV20-1 to TRBJ1-6; D possibly corresponds to TRBD1 (6 bases). The CDR3 consists of 15 residues. V was pared by 5 bases and J by 8 bases, with 19 bases between. Germline assignment: CDR1 DFQATT and CDR2 SNEGSKA (reference sequence). The CDR3 here is CSAQGGEGGDSPLHF. CDR3 bases: TGCAGTGCTCAAGGGGGTGAAGGGGGAGATTCACCCCTCCACTTT.

The chain recombines TRBV20-1 with TRBJ2-6, with 7 positions matching TRBD2. Germline V gene sequence: CDR1 DFQATT, CDR2 SNEGSKA (reference sequence). Trimming cost V 3 bases and J 0 bases; bases outside gene matches: 2. The CDR3 totals 15 residues. CDR3 DNA: TGCAGTGCTAGCGGGGGGTACTCTGGGGCCAACGTCCTGACTTTC. This codes for CSASGGYSGANVLTF.

The chain uses TRBV29-1 and TRBJ2-5; D ambiguous. This CDR3 has 12 residues. Trimming removed 4 bases from V and 5 bases from J, with 11 bases in between. CDR1 SQVTM and CDR2 ANQGSEA come from the germline V gene. CDR3 in DNA: TGCAGCGTTGCTATGAGCTTGGAGACCCAGTACTTC. It is translated as CSVAMSLETQYF.

The chain uses TRBV6-2 or TRBV6-3 and TRBJ2-5, with a tentative D call TRBD2 (6 bases). The CDR3 has 13 amino acids. V lost 6 bases and J 5 bases, leaving 13 bases between the germline ends. Germline V gives CDR1 MNHEY, CDR2 SVGEGT. CDR3 sequence reads: CASSPGGVETQYF. The CDR3 DNA follows: TGTGCCAGCAGCCCAGGAGGGGTGGAGACCCAGTACTTC.

The chain employs TRBV5-6 and TRBJ2-5; a possible D gene is TRBD2 (6 bases). V was shortened by 6 bases and J by 2 bases, with 14 bases between the two germline ends. Germline V gene data show CDR1 as SGHDT and CDR2 as YYEEEE. The CDR3 has 14 residues. This CDR3 reads CASTPVGSQETQYF. CDR3 nucleotide sequence: TGTGCCAGCACCCCCGTCGGGAGTCAAGAGACCCAGTACTTC.

This clonotype showed up many times. The chain joins TRBV14 to TRBJ2-5; D is possibly TRBD2 (6 bases). The V gene's germline CDR1 is SGHDN and CDR2 FVKESK. This CDR3 contains 14 residues. Trimming took 1 base from V and 4 from J, leaving 10 bases between them. DNA of the CDR3: TGTGCCAGCAGCCAAGGGAGGGCGTTAGAGACCCAGTACTTC. This gives the protein CASSQGRALETQYF.

This clonotype was seen at least ten times. This chain links TRBV18 with TRBJ2-2, with D perhaps TRBD2 (7 bases). CDR1 KGHSH and CDR2 LQKENI come from the germline V gene. The CDR3 totals 16 residues. Trimming stripped 6 bases from V and 0 bases from J, with 14 bases between. The CDR3 reads CASSFDGGPNTGELFF. The CDR3 region has the DNA TGTGCCAGCTCCTTCGACGGGGGGCCGAACACCGGGGAGCTGTTTTTT.

Regarding this clonotype: A read error is likely here: a far larger clone is one base away. The V gene is TRBV5-6, the J gene TRBJ2-1; no definite D call. The CDR3 consists of 14 residues. Germline CDR1 is SGHDT and CDR2 is YYEEEE. Trimming left V 2 bases short and J 13 bases short, with 19 bases between. CDR3 residues: CASSLLTGEETQFF. The CDR3 DNA sequence: TGTGCCAGCAGCTTACTAACTGGAGAAGAGACCCAGTTCTTC.

In its sample, this clonotype was seen a few times. V is TRBV9 and J is TRBJ1-1; 7 nucleotides align to TRBD1. The germline V gene has CDR1 SGDLS and CDR2 YYNGEE. V shed 6 bases, J shed 4 bases, and the junction held 9 bases outside the gene matches. The CDR3 is made up of 14 amino acids. Written as DNA, the CDR3 is TGTGCCAGCAAAGACAGGGACTTTTTCACTGAAGCTTTCTTT. The encoded protein is CASKDRDFFTEAFF. The full variable domain, with the rest looked up from reference TRBV9 and TRBJ1-1, is DSGVTQTPKHLITATGQRVTLRCSPRSGDLSVYWYQQSLDQGLQFLIQYYNGEERAKGNILERFSAQQFPDLHSELNLSSLELGDSALYFCASKDRDFFTEAFFGQGTRLTVV.

This clonotype was seen many times. The CDR3 nucleotides read TGCAGTGCTAGAGCCTCTACAGGGGGGGACACTGAAGCTTTCTTT. Protein: CSARASTGGDTEAFF. The J gene is TRBJ1-1, the V gene TRBV20-1, with 8 bases matching TRBD1. V lost 1 base to trimming and J lost 3 bases; unmatched junction nucleotides: 7. The CDR3 is 15 residues long. Germline V gene sequence: CDR1 DFQATT, CDR2 SNEGSKA (reference sequence).

This rearrangement joins TRBV5-1 to TRBJ2-1; D not certain. Trimming removed 0 bases from V and 6 bases from J, with 13 bases in between. Per the germline V gene, CDR1 is SGHRS and CDR2 is YFSETQ. This CDR3 comprises 15 residues. CDR3 in amino acids: CASSLEVSSVNEQFF. DNA for the CDR3: TGCGCCAGCAGCTTGGAAGTTTCGAGCGTCAATGAGCAGTTCTTC. Together with reference TRBV5-1 and TRBJ2-1, the CDR3 gives the full variable domain: KAGVTQTPRYLIKTRGQQVTLSCSPISGHRSVSWYQQTPGQGLQFLFEYFSETQRNKGNFPGRFSGRQFSNSRSEMNVSTLELGDSALYLCASSLEVSSVNEQFFGPGTRLTVL.

This clonotype has ten or more counts. V is TRBV7-3 and J is TRBJ2-3, with TRBD2 matching over 10 bases. J lost 1 base, V lost 4 bases, and 14 bases had no gene match. This CDR3 spans 19 amino acids. Germline V gene data show CDR1 as SGHTA and CDR2 as FQGTGA. The CDR3, as DNA: TGTGCCAGCAGCTCCAAGCTAGCGGGGGACCCGTGGGGCACAGATACGCAGTATTTT. Protein: CASSSKLAGDPWGTDTQYF.

This clonotype appeared many times. The chain has TRBV20-1 and TRBJ2-3; TRBD2 is a possible D gene (7 bases). V gave up 2 bases and J gave up 4 bases, with 13 bases separating them. Germline CDR1 is DFQATT and CDR2 is SNEGSKA (reference sequence). CDR3 length equals 14 residues. CDR3 sequence: CSARRGAPADTQYF. CDR3 coding DNA: TGCAGTGCTAGACGGGGGGCCCCCGCAGATACGCAGTATTTT.

The V gene is TRBV10-3, the J gene TRBJ2-3; D is perhaps TRBD2 (5 bases). This CDR3 spans 14 amino acids. CDR1 is ENHRY, CDR2 SYGVKD, per germline. V was trimmed by 2 bases and J by 0 bases, leaving 6 bases between them. CDR3 in DNA: TGTGCCATCAGTGAGCCGGGGAGCACAGATACGCAGTATTTT. Translation: CAISEPGSTDTQYF.

This clonotype has a single count. The J gene is TRBJ2-2, the V gene TRBV29-1; D unclear. The CDR3 is made up of 12 amino acids. Looked up from germline, CDR1 is SQVTM and CDR2 is ANQGSEA. Trimming took off 3 bases at V and 6 bases at J, with 8 bases between the two ends. In nucleotides, the CDR3 is TGCAGCGTTGACGTATCAGCCGGGGAGCTGTTTTTT. It codes for CSVDVSAGELFF.

This clonotype was picked up a small number of times. The chain links TRBV27 to TRBJ2-3, with a tentative D call TRBD1 (5 bases). The CDR3 totals 13 residues. V lost 5 bases and J lost 4, with 10 bases in between. The germline V gene has CDR1 MNHEY and CDR2 SMNVEV (reference sequence). In nucleotides, the CDR3 is TGTGCCAGCAGTCGGACCAGGGCAGATACGCAGTATTTT. Its translation is CASSRTRADTQYF.

At least ten counts were recorded for this clonotype. The DNA of the CDR3 is TGTGCCAGTAGTATCAGGGACACCTACGAGCAGTACTTC. Protein sequence: CASSIRDTYEQYF. This chain connects TRBV19 to TRBJ2-7; a weak D match, TRBD1 (6 bases). V was cut by 3 bases and J by 2 bases, with 8 bases left in between. The CDR3 has 13 amino acids. From germline, CDR1 is LNHDA and CDR2 SQIVND (reference sequence).

This clonotype was observed at least ten times. The chain links TRBV9 to TRBJ2-1, with 9 bases that match TRBD2. Looked up from germline, CDR1 is SGDLS and CDR2 is YYNGEE. The CDR3 sequence is 16 residues long. With 0 bases clipped from V and 4 bases from J, the junction kept 5 bases outside the gene matches. In nucleotides, the CDR3 is TGTGCCAGCAGCGTAGAAGTAGCGGGAGTTTACAATGAGCAGTTCTTC. The encoded protein is CASSVEVAGVYNEQFF.

This chain links TRBV6-2 or TRBV6-3 with TRBJ2-1, with unresolved D. Germline CDR1 MNHEY, CDR2 SVGEGT. V was pared by 6 bases and J by 9 bases, with 9 bases between. The CDR3 spans 11 residues. CDR3 DNA: TGTGCCAGCAGCTCCTATAGTGAGCAGTTCTTC. Its protein product is CASSSYSEQFF.

This clonotype was counted at least ten times. The chain carries TRBV12-2 and TRBJ2-5. TRBV12-2 is listed as a pseudogene. The CDR3 length is 15 residues. The CDR3 sequence: CASRLGQRRKETQYF. The CDR3 nucleotides are TGTGCAAGTCGCTTAGGCCAGCGACGGAAAGAGACCCAGTACTTC.

This clonotype was recorded many times. Germline is not matched at one junction end, which may reflect a read error. This chain connects TRBV5-1 to TRBJ1-1, with unresolved D. Germline V gene sequence: CDR1 SGHRS, CDR2 YFSETQ. This CDR3 has 13 residues. CDR3: CASSLRGNTEAFF. The CDR3 region has the DNA TGTGCCAGCAGCTTGCGAGGGAACACTGAAGCTTTCTTT.

This clonotype was seen many times. J is TRBJ1-3 and V is TRBV15, with unresolved D. V was shortened by 4 bases and J by 2 bases, with 15 bases between the two germline ends. Germline V gene data show CDR1 as LNHNV and CDR2 as YYDKDF (reference sequence). The CDR3 has 16 residues. CDR3 protein: CATSTTGRLAGNTIYF. CDR3 nucleotide sequence: TGTGCCACCAGCACCACCGGGCGGCTGGCTGGAAACACCATATATTTT.

This clonotype has at least ten counts. This rearrangement joins TRBV6-2 or TRBV6-3 to TRBJ2-5, with D perhaps matching TRBD2 (6 bases). From germline, CDR1 is MNHEY and CDR2 SVGEGT. The CDR3 has 11 residues. V lost 6 bases, J lost 14 bases, and 16 bases lay in between. DNA of the CDR3: TGTGCCAGCAGGGCCCCGGGACTCGATTACTTC. It translates to CASRAPGLDYF.

This clonotype was counted many times. The chain couples TRBV19 to TRBJ2-5; 7 nucleotides align to TRBD1. CDR1 and CDR2 from the germline V gene are LNHDA and SQIVND (reference sequence). Losses at the gene ends were 9 bases for V and 1 base for J; bases not matched to a gene: 5. CDR3 size: 13 residues. CDR3: CASRDRPQETQYF. CDR3 sequence (DNA): TGTGCCAGCCGGGACAGACCCCAAGAGACCCAGTACTTC.

The chain combines TRBV5-1 with TRBJ1-5, with D perhaps TRBD1 (6 bases). The germline V gene has CDR1 SGHRS and CDR2 YFSETQ. Trimming took 0 bases from V and 7 from J, leaving 11 bases between them. This CDR3 spans 14 amino acids. The CDR3 protein is CASSLEGRGQPQHF. The CDR3 DNA sequence: TGCGCCAGCAGCTTGGAAGGCAGGGGACAGCCCCAGCATTTT.